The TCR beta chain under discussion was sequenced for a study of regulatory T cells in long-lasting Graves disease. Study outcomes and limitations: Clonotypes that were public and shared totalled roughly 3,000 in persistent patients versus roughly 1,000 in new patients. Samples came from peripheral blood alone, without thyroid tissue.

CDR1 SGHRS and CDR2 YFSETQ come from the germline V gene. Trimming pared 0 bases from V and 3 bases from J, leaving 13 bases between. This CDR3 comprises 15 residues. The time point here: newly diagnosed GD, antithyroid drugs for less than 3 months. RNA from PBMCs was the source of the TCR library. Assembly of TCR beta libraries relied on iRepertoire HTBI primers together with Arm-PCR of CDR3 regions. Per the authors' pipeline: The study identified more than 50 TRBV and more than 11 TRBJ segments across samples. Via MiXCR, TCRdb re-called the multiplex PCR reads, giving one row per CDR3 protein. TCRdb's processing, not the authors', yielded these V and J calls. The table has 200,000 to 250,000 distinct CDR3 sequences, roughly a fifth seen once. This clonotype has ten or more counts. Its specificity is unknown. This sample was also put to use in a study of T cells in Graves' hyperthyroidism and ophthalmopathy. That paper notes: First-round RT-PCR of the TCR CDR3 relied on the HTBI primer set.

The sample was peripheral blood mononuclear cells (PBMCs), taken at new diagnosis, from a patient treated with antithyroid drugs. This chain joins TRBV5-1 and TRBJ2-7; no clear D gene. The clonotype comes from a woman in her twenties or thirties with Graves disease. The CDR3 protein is CASSLGPDTIYEQYF. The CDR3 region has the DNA TGCGCCAGCAGCTTGGGTCCTGACACCATCTACGAGCAGTACTTC.